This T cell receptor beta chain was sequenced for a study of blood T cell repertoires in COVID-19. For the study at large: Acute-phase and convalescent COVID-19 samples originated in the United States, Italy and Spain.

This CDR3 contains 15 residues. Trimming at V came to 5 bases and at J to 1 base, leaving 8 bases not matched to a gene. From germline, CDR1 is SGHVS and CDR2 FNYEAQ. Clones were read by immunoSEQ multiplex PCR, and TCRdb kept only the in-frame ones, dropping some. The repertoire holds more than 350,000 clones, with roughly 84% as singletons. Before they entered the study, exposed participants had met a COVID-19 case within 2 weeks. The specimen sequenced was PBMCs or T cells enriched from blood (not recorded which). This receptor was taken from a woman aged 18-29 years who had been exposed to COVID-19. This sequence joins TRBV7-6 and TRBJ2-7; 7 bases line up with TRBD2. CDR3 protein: CASSASGSGSYEQYF. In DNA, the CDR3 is TGTGCCAGCAGCGCTAGCGGCTCCGGTTCCTACGAGCAGTACTTC.